Each of the 12 T cell receptor beta chains below was sequenced from the same sample in a study of Graves' ophthalmopathy and Graves' hyperthyroidism. The authors amplified TCR beta CDR3 regions, and they did so from RNA transcripts for repertoire sequencing. HTBI primers were used in a first-round RT-PCR, which preceded a second-round multiplex PCR. TCRdb processed the multiplex PCR reads anew with MiXCR; each CDR3 protein has one entry. The data hold approximately 640,000 distinct CDR3 sequences, with about 40% observed a single time. Sequencing was performed on peripheral blood. These receptor sequences come from an adult man with Graves' ophthalmopathy.

The CDR3 loop reads CASSPRGSGGETQYF. CDR3 coding DNA: TGTGCCAGCTCACCACGGGGATCAGGGGGCGAGACCCAGTACTTC. This chain joins TRBV18 and TRBJ2-5; 8 bases match TRBD1. Trimming cost V 1 base and J 5 bases; bases outside gene matches: 6. The CDR3 extends over 15 amino acids. Germline values: CDR1 KGHSH, CDR2 LQKENI. Looking up the rest from reference TRBV18 and TRBJ2-5 gives the full variable domain: NAGVMQNPRHLVRRRGQEARLRCSPMKGHSHVYWYRQLPEEGLKFMVYLQKENIIDESGMPKERFSAEFPKEGPSILRIQQVVRGDSAAYFCASSPRGSGGETQYFGPGTRLLVL.

The rearrangement links TRBV7-8 to TRBJ2-2; 9 bases line up with TRBD2. Germline loops: CDR1 SGHVS, CDR2 FQNEAQ. Germline trimming cut 5 bases from V and 7 bases from J; bases unmatched to any gene: 8. This CDR3 spans 15 amino acids. Here the CDR3 reads CASSPGVAGDGELFF. CDR3 nucleotide sequence: TGTGCCAGCAGCCCCGGAGTAGCGGGGGACGGGGAGCTGTTTTTT.

This clonotype was observed at least ten times. This chain joins TRBV29-1 and TRBJ2-6, with D maybe TRBD1 (5 bases). Germline V gives CDR1 SQVTM, CDR2 ANQGSEA. V was cut by 3 bases and J by 3 bases, with 12 bases left in between. The CDR3 spans 15 residues. The CDR3 protein is CSVDAGIVGANVLTF. CDR3 nucleotides: TGCAGCGTTGACGCAGGGATAGTTGGGGCCAACGTCCTGACTTTC.

This clonotype occurred once. This chain uses TRBV11-2 with TRBJ2-2, with D perhaps TRBD1 or TRBD2 (5 bases each). Per germline, CDR1 SGHAT and CDR2 FQNNGV. V was pared by 5 bases and J by 6 bases, with 22 bases between. CDR3 size: 17 residues. This CDR3 reads CASSQDPEGHYAGELFF. The CDR3 DNA reads TGTGCCAGCAGCCAAGATCCAGAGGGGCATTACGCCGGGGAGCTGTTTTTT.

This clonotype was seen ten or more times. V gene TRBV9 combines with J gene TRBJ2-7; perhaps D is TRBD1 or TRBD2 (5 bases each). The V gene's germline CDR1 is SGDLS and CDR2 YYNGEE. This CDR3 spans 13 amino acids. Trimming left V 1 base short and J 3 bases short, with 8 bases between. The CDR3 spells CASSVRDGYEQYF. The CDR3 DNA reads as TGTGCCAGCAGCGTAAGGGACGGCTACGAGCAGTACTTC.

Concerning this clonotype: Germline and junction disagree at one end, which may indicate a read error. This sequence joins TRBV9 and TRBJ1-1, with a possible D match to TRBD1 (5 bases). Germline V lookup: CDR1 SGDLS, CDR2 YYNGEE. The CDR3 has 15 residues. The CDR3 reads CASSALGLANTEAFF. The CDR3 coding sequence is TGTGCCAGCAGCGCCCTGGGACTAGCGAACACTGAAGCCTTCTTT.

This clonotype has a count of ten or more. CDR3 coding DNA: TGTGCCAGCAGCTTAGTACCGTACGAGCAGTACTTC. Amino acids: CASSLVPYEQYF. The J gene is TRBJ2-7, the V gene TRBV7-9; no firm D call. Trimming stripped 1 base from V and 4 bases from J, with 5 bases between. CDR3 size: 12 residues. Per germline, CDR1 SEHNR and CDR2 FQNEAQ (reference sequence).

This clonotype was seen a single time. A single base separates this from a much larger clone, so it may be a read error. This CDR3 fails to terminate in the conserved phenylalanine or tryptophan, so it likely reflects a read error. The V gene is TRBV29-1, the J gene TRBJ1-1; no clear D. V was shortened by 0 bases and J by 2 bases, with 10 bases between the two germline ends. The germline gives CDR1 SQVTM, CDR2 ANQGSEA. This CDR3 has 14 residues. The CDR3 is CSVEEYESNTEAFL. The CDR3 bases are TGCAGCGTTGAAGAATATGAGAGCAACACTGAAGCTTTCTTA.

Only one count was recorded for this clonotype. This sequence may be a read error, since a much larger clone differs from it by one base. V usage is TRBV7-9 and J usage is TRBJ2-2, with D tentatively TRBD2 (5 bases). CDR3 length equals 13 residues. Germline V gene data show CDR1 as SEHNR and CDR2 as FQNEAQ (reference sequence). CDR3 amino acids: CASREEAVGELVF. CDR3 nucleotide sequence: TGTGCCAGCAGGGAAGAGGCGGTCGGGGAGCTGGTTTTT. The full variable domain, its missing parts supplied by reference TRBV7-9 and TRBJ2-2, is DTGVSQNPRHKITKRGQNVTFRCDPISEHNRLYWYRQTLGQGPEFLTYFQNEAQLEKSRLLSDRFSAERPKGSFSTLEIQRTEQGDSAMYLCASREEAVGELVFGEGSRLTVL.

V and J are TRBV25-1 and TRBJ1-5; 7 nucleotides match TRBD1. The V and J ends lost 2 bases and 2 bases, in that order; junction bases with no gene match: 6. The CDR3 spans 16 residues. Germline V gives CDR1 MGHDK, CDR2 SYGVNS. CDR3 residues: CASSEMDDRGNQPQHF. The CDR3 region has the DNA TGTGCCAGCAGTGAAATGGATGACAGGGGCAATCAGCCCCAGCATTTT.

This clonotype has ten or more counts. This chain joins TRBV12-3 or TRBV12-4 and TRBJ1-5; D unresolved. V lost 4 bases and J lost 4, with 17 bases in between. CDR3 size: 16 residues. This chain's CDR3 is CASSSRGAGANQPQHF. CDR3 coding DNA: TGTGCCAGCAGTTCCCGAGGCGCGGGTGCTAATCAGCCCCAGCATTTT.

This clonotype has at least ten counts. CDR3 in DNA: TGCGCCAGCAGCCTCCCTGGACTAGCGGTACCTTTAGAGCAGTACTTC. It codes for CASSLPGLAVPLEQYF. This chain uses TRBV5-1 with TRBJ2-7, with 10 bases fitting TRBD2. CDR1 and CDR2 (germline): SGHRS, YFSETQ. Trimming cost V 4 bases and J 7 bases; bases outside gene matches: 14. The CDR3 is made up of 16 amino acids. The full variable domain, its missing parts supplied by reference TRBV5-1 and TRBJ2-7, is KAGVTQTPRYLIKTRGQQVTLSCSPISGHRSVSWYQQTPGQGLQFLFEYFSETQRNKGNFPGRFSGRQFSNSRSEMNVSTLELGDSALYLCASSLPGLAVPLEQYFGPGTRLTVT.